This TCR beta chain was retrieved from a study of T cells after posttransplantation cyclophosphamide. Study-wide findings and caveats: TRB overlap between skin or GI tissue T cells and blood was limited. Later blood repertoires were often dominated by clones from the donor CD8+ memory compartment.

A note on this clone: Its antigen is undetermined.

Cyclophosphamide on days +3 and +4 followed busulfan-fludarabine conditioning and a marrow graft. Germline lookup yields CDR1 SGHAT and CDR2 FQNNGV. The J segment lost 3 bases and the V segment lost 4 bases, leaving 4 bases of the junction unmatched. The CDR3 consists of 15 residues. Only in-frame clones appear in the TCRdb table, and some are missing; sequencing was by immunoSEQ multiplex PCR. The sample has about 36,000 clones; approximately 78% are singletons. Sequences were derived from CD4+ T cells sorted from blood, sampled roughly 1,900 days after a stem cell transplant with posttransplant cyclophosphamide. The receptor's source is a female patient in her 40s who received an allogeneic stem cell transplant from a related donor, was CMV-positive, and had no GVHD. The graft donor may have contributed some T cells. This sequence joins TRBV11-2 and TRBJ2-7, with 12 bases lining up with TRBD1. CDR3: CASSSRDRGLYEQYF. Here the CDR3 DNA reads TGTGCCAGCAGCTCCCGGGACAGGGGGCTCTACGAGCAGTACTTC.